The 2 T cell receptor beta chains below were found in one sample sequenced in a study of low-dose radiotherapy and immunotherapy resistance in tumors. Time point: after trial treatment. The treatment denotes: LDRT plus nivolumab, ipilimumab, low-dose cyclophosphamide and aspirin (RACIN trial). Alpha- and beta-chain coverage of first-strand cDNA came from TRAV- and TRBV-specific primers. With a constant-region primer and a V-primer adapter, TCRs were subjected to approximately 18 PCR cycles of amplification. Using its own MiXCR run on the reads, TCRdb lists one record per CDR3 protein. The profile shows about 44,000 distinct CDR3 sequences, less than 30% of them singletons. The sequencing used PBMCs, collected after low-dose radiotherapy plus immunotherapy. These receptors originate from a male donor with prostate cancer.

V and J are TRBV11-3 and TRBJ2-3, with 7 nucleotides matching TRBD1. V lost 5 bases to trimming and J lost 5 bases; unmatched junction nucleotides: 7. The CDR3 consists of 14 residues. Per the germline V gene, CDR1 is SGHNT and CDR2 is YENEEA. CDR3 in DNA: TGTGCCAGCAGCATCGGGACAGCCGGAGATACGCAGTATTTT. Amino acid sequence: CASSIGTAGDTQYF.

This clonotype came up a few times. V is TRBV20-1 and J is TRBJ2-7, with D perhaps matching TRBD1 or TRBD2 (5 bases each). The CDR3 is 15 amino acids. Germline CDR1 reads DFQATT; CDR2 reads SNEGSKA (reference sequence). V lost 7 bases, J lost 2 bases, and 21 bases lay in between. This CDR3 reads CSGTEGSGFTYEQYF. In DNA, the CDR3 is TGCAGTGGGACCGAGGGGAGCGGATTTACCTACGAGCAGTACTTC.